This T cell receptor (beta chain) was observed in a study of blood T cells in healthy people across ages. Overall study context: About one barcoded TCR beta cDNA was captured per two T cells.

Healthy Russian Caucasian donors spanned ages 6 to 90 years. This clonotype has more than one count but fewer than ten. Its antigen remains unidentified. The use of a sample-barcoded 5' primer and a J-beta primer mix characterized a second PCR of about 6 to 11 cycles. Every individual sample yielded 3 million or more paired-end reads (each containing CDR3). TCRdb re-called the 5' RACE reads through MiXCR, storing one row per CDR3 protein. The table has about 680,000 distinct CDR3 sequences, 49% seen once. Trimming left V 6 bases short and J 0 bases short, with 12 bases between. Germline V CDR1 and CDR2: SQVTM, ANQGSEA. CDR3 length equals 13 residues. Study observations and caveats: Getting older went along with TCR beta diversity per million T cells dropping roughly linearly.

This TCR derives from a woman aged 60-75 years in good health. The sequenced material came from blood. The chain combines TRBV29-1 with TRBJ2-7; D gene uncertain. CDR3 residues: CSVAGPSSYEQYF. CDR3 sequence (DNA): TGCAGCGTCGCCGGGCCTAGCTCCTACGAGCAGTACTTC.